The 11 T cell receptor beta chains reported below all come from one sample, sequenced in a study of blood T cell repertoires in COVID-19. TCRdb's copy holds only in-frame clones and misses some; the assay was immunoSEQ multiplex PCR. This sample has approximately 390,000 clones, with about 83% found just once. The sample consisted of PBMCs or T cells enriched from blood (not recorded which). These receptors came from a woman aged 50 to 60 who had recovered from COVID-19.

The V call is TRBV10-3, the J call TRBJ1-1; D unresolved. The CDR3 contains 14 residues. With 7 bases removed from V and 7 bases from J, the gap between germline ends came to 19 bases. Germline-derived CDR1 and CDR2 are ENHRY and SYGVKD. The DNA of the CDR3 is TGTGCCATCACCGGGTCTCCCACACTTGGTGAAGCTTTCTTT. Encoded protein: CAITGSPTLGEAFF.

The CDR3 DNA reads as TGCGCCAGCAGCTTGGGGCCGAACAATGAGCAGTTCTTC. Translated: CASSLGPNNEQFF. The chain links TRBV5-1 to TRBJ2-1; no clear D. The CDR3 length is 13 residues. V gave up 0 bases and J gave up 5 bases, with 6 bases separating them. Germline V gene sequence: CDR1 SGHRS, CDR2 YFSETQ.

The chain carries TRBV18 and TRBJ1-2, with a weak D call TRBD1 (6 bases). Germline V gene data show CDR1 as KGHSH and CDR2 as LQKENI. This CDR3 is 17 amino acids long. Trimming shortened V by 6 bases and J by 5 bases, and 25 bases separated the two germline ends. This chain's CDR3 is CASSPKGGRETIYGYTF. Here the CDR3 DNA reads TGTGCCAGCTCCCCGAAGGGGGGGCGAGAAACAATTTATGGCTACACCTTC.

The rearrangement uses TRBV4-3 and TRBJ2-5; no firm D call. The germline V gene encodes CDR1 LGHNA and CDR2 YSLEER. The V gene lost 0 bases and the J gene lost 2 bases, with 10 bases spanning the gap. This CDR3 contains 15 residues. CDR3 nucleotides: TGCGCCAGCAGCCAAGATTGGCGGCAGCAAGAGACCCAGTACTTC. Translation: CASSQDWRQQETQYF.

This chain connects TRBV14 to TRBJ2-3; TRBD1 is a possible D gene (5 bases). V lost 2 bases and J lost 2, with 8 bases in between. The length of the CDR3 is 14 residues. Germline-derived CDR1 and CDR2 are SGHDN and FVKESK. CDR3 in DNA: TGTGCCAGCAGCCAAATGGACATCACAGATACGCAGTATTTT. It specifies CASSQMDITDTQYF.

This sequence joins TRBV2 and TRBJ2-3, with TRBD2 identical over 8 bases. The CDR3 is 14 residues long. V shed 10 bases, J shed 4 bases, and the junction held 10 bases outside the gene matches. The germline V gene has CDR1 SNHLY and CDR2 FYNNEI. The CDR3, as DNA: TGTGCCAAACACCTGACTAGCGCGTCAGATACGCAGTATTTT. Translation gives CAKHLTSASDTQYF.

On this clone: The identical CDR3 is also encoded by other nucleotide sequences in the sample. This chain links TRBV7-2 with TRBJ2-7; 9 nucleotides align to TRBD1. Looked up from germline, CDR1 is SGHTA and CDR2 is FQGNSA. The CDR3 extends over 14 amino acids. Losses at the gene ends were 4 bases for V and 4 bases for J; bases not matched to a gene: 5. The chain's CDR3 is CASSSTGGEYEQYF. The CDR3 DNA sequence: TGTGCCAGCAGCTCGACAGGGGGGGAATACGAGCAGTACTTC.

DNA for the CDR3: TGTGCCAGCAGTTACTCGTTATTTACTGAAGCTTTCTTT. It encodes CASSYSLFTEAFF. The gene calls are TRBV6-5 and TRBJ1-1; D remains ambiguous. There are 13 residues in the CDR3. Germline V gene data show CDR1 as MNHEY and CDR2 as SVGAGI. Trimming removed 0 bases at V and 5 bases at J, with 7 bases between.

The chain is built from TRBV30 and TRBJ2-3; D is uncertain. Germline values: CDR1 GTSNPN, CDR2 SVGIG (reference sequence). Between the trimmed V and J ends, which lost 1 base and 3 bases, there was a span of 17 bases. This CDR3 spans 16 amino acids. The CDR3 DNA is TGTGCCTGGAGTGCCCCGAACTTCCCACGGACAGATACGCAGTATTTT. Its translation is CAWSAPNFPRTDTQYF.

There are a few counts of this clone. The V gene is TRBV5-4, the J gene TRBJ1-1; D remains ambiguous. V lost 0 bases and J 4 bases, leaving 10 bases between the germline ends. Germline-derived CDR1 and CDR2 are SGHNT and YYREEE (reference sequence). The CDR3 length is 14 residues. The CDR3 here is CASSLARYGTEAFF. CDR3 nucleotides: TGTGCCAGCAGCTTGGCCAGATATGGCACTGAAGCTTTCTTT.

The chain links TRBV28 to TRBJ2-2; maybe TRBD2 (5 bases). Germline V gene lookup returns CDR1 MDHEN and CDR2 SYDVKM. Trimming pared 5 bases from V and 2 bases from J, leaving 9 bases between. CDR3 length: 14 residues. Here the CDR3 DNA reads TGTGCCAGCAGTCTTGGACTCAACACCGGGGAGCTGTTTTTT. Its protein is CASSLGLNTGELFF.